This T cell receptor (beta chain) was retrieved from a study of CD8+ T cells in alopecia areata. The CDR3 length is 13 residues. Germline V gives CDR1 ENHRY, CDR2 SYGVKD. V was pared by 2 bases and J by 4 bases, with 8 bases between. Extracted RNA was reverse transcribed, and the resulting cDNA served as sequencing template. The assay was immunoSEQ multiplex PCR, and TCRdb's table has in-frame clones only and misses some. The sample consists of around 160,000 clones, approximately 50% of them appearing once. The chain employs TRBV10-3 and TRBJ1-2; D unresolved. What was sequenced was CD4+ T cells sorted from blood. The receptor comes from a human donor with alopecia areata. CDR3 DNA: TGTGCCATCAGTGAGGTGAATGGCTATGGCTACACCTTC. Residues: CAISEVNGYGYTF.